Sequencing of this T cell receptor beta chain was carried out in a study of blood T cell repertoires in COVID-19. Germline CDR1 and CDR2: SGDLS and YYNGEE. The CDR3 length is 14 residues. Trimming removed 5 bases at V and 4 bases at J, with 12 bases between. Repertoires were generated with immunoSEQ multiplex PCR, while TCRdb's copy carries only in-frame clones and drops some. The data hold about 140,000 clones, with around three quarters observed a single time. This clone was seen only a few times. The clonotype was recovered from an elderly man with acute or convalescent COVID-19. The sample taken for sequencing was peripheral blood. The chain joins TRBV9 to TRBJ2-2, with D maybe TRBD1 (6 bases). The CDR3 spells CASSGQQSTGELFF. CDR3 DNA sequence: TGTGCCAGCAGTGGACAGCAATCCACCGGGGAGCTGTTTTTT.